This T cell receptor (beta chain) was observed in a study of identifying expanded T cells in peripheral blood. Whole-study findings and limits: Technical replicates showed 0.9 to 1.5 changed clones; about two weeks about 16.4; four weeks 19.

No infections or other immune events were documented during collection. TCRdb keeps only in-frame clones here, not all; method: immunoSEQ multiplex PCR. The data show around 120,000 clones, with around 84% seen just once and approximately 3% held by the top ten. In regard to this clone: Its cognate antigen is unknown.

This sequence was found in a person aged 18 to 75 in good health. The sample taken for sequencing was blood.

The CDR3 sequence is CASSLPGQGVNEQFF. The CDR3 nucleotides read TGTGCCAGCAGCCTTCCGGGACAGGGAGTCAATGAGCAGTTCTTC. V and J are TRBV5-4 and TRBJ2-1, with 9 bases matching TRBD1. Looked up from germline, CDR1 is SGHNT and CDR2 is YYREEE (reference sequence). The junction had 8 bases not matched to a gene; V was cut back by 4 bases and J by 6 bases. The CDR3 runs 15 residues.